This entry features one TCR beta chain sequence. This sample is part of a study of Tregs in tolerant kidney transplant recipients. The nonmyeloablative bone marrow transplants came from related graft donors, with transient mixed chimerism. The table came from immunoSEQ multiplex PCR; TCRdb's copy has only in-frame clones and leaves some out. The table includes 40,000 to 50,000 clones, approximately 90% detected once. Specimen: CD8+ T cells from blood (PBMCs), collected 12 months after the transplant. The source is a human patient who received a combined kidney and bone marrow transplant. Some T cells here may be from the graft donor.

CDR3 bases: TGTGCCAGCAGCTCAACCCTAACTAGTTGGGATACGCAGTATTTT. This encodes CASSSTLTSWDTQYF. J is TRBJ2-3 and V is TRBV7-9, with D possibly TRBD2 on 5 matching bases. V was cut by 4 bases and J by 6 bases, with 17 bases left in between. The CDR3 runs 15 residues. CDR1 is SEHNR, CDR2 FQNEAQ, per germline (reference sequence).